One and the same sample provided the 10 T cell receptor beta chains below, sequenced in a study of T cell changes during pregnancy in multiple sclerosis. The assay was immunoSEQ multiplex PCR, and TCRdb's table has in-frame clones only and misses some. Of tens of thousands of clones in the sample, 92% were seen once. The specimen comprised CD4+ T cells from peripheral blood mononuclear cells, sampled after pregnancy. These TCRs come from a female donor with multiple sclerosis, enrolled in a pregnancy study.

The V and J genes are TRBV18 and TRBJ1-2; D gene ambiguous. Trimming took off 5 bases at V and 4 bases at J, with 11 bases between the two ends. Germline CDR1 and CDR2: KGHSH and LQKENI. There are 13 residues in the CDR3. CDR3 amino acids: CASSMKRAYGYTF. In DNA form, the CDR3 reads TGTGCCAGCTCAATGAAGAGGGCCTATGGCTACACCTTC.

The chain has TRBV7-2 and TRBJ2-7, with D possibly TRBD2 on 6 matching bases. Germline CDR1 reads SGHTA; CDR2 reads FQGNSA. V lost 5 bases to trimming and J lost 6 bases, with 14 bases between them. This CDR3 region has 13 residues. This CDR3 reads CASSLGEVGEQYF. In nucleotides, the CDR3 is TGTGCCAGCAGCCTTGGGGAGGTTGGCGAGCAGTACTTC.

CDR3 bases: TGTGCCAGCAGCATCGAGCCCGGGGCTAACTATGGCTACACCTTC. Translation gives CASSIEPGANYGYTF. This chain links TRBV9 with TRBJ1-2; D gene uncertain. This CDR3 comprises 15 residues. CDR1 and CDR2 from the germline V gene are SGDLS and YYNGEE. Trimming pared 4 bases from V and 0 bases from J, leaving 13 bases between.

The rearrangement links TRBV1 to TRBJ1-1; the table's D call, TRBD1, was not checked against the DNA. TRBV1 is designated a pseudogene. The CDR3 runs to 17 residues. The CDR3 bases are TGCACCAGCAGCCGGCCCCCCCTCCTGGGGCAGAGCTGTGAAGCTTTCTTT. Its translation is CTSSRPPLLGQSCEAFF.

J is TRBJ1-6 and V is TRBV7-2; 9 bases are shared with TRBD1. J lost 2 bases, V lost 5 bases, and 7 bases had no gene match. The CDR3 runs to 17 residues. Germline V gives CDR1 SGHTA, CDR2 FQGNSA. CDR3 DNA sequence: TGTGCCAGCAGCCAGGGACAGGGAGGGCCCTATAATTCACCCCTCCACTTT. It is translated as CASSQGQGGPYNSPLHF.

The chain employs TRBV27 and TRBJ2-7; 10 bases are a match to TRBD2. The CDR3 is 14 residues long. CDR1 and CDR2 (germline): MNHEY, SMNVEV (reference sequence). V lost 9 bases, J lost 2 bases, and 7 bases stayed unmatched. The CDR3 reads CASTRSGGAYEQYF. DNA of the CDR3: TGTGCCAGTACCCGGAGCGGGGGGGCCTACGAGCAGTACTTC.

The chain has TRBV15 and TRBJ1-4, with D unclear. Looked up from germline, CDR1 is LNHNV and CDR2 is YYDKDF (reference sequence). The V gene lost 2 bases and the J gene lost 0 bases, with 16 bases spanning the gap. CDR3 length: 18 residues. In nucleotides, the CDR3 is TGTGCCACCAGCAGATGGGCTGGGCGGGTTGCAACTAATGAAAAACTGTTTTTT. Encoded protein: CATSRWAGRVATNEKLFF.

The rearrangement links TRBV18 to TRBJ2-5, with no clear D. Germline CDR1 KGHSH, CDR2 LQKENI. V was pared by 4 bases and J by 4 bases, with 10 bases between. The CDR3 is 13 amino acids. CDR3 nucleotides: TGTGCCAGCTCACGATCCGTTAGAGAGACCCAGTACTTC. This codes for CASSRSVRETQYF.

The chain links TRBV4-3 to TRBJ2-7; 14 bases line up with TRBD2. The CDR3 length is 17 residues. With 2 bases clipped from V and 1 base from J, the junction kept 4 bases outside the gene matches. The V gene's germline CDR1 is LGHNA and CDR2 YSLEER. In DNA form, the CDR3 reads TGCGCCAGCAGCCAACTTGGGACTAGCGGGGGTTCCTACGAGCAGTACTTC. Protein: CASSQLGTSGGSYEQYF.

This clone showed up just once. This rearrangement joins TRBV19 to TRBJ2-7; weak D call: TRBD1 (7 bases). There are 18 residues in the CDR3. The germline CDR1 and CDR2 sequences are LNHDA and SQIVND (reference sequence). V was shortened by 0 bases and J by 1 base, with 19 bases between the two germline ends. CDR3: CASSIDPVTGRNSYEQYF. As DNA, the CDR3 is TGTGCCAGTAGTATAGATCCAGTGACAGGGAGGAATTCCTACGAGCAGTACTTC.